The 5 T cell receptor beta chains below all came from one sample that was sequenced in a study of blood T cell repertoires in COVID-19. Assay: immunoSEQ multiplex PCR; the TCRdb copy retains only in-frame clones and omits some. The data show a few hundred thousand clones, roughly 90% seen once. The sequenced sample consisted of peripheral blood. All receptors derive from a woman aged 25 to 45 with COVID-19, enrolled during active disease.

The gene calls are TRBV10-3 and TRBJ1-1; 9 bases agree with TRBD1. Germline CDR1 reads ENHRY; CDR2 reads SYGVKD. There are 16 residues in the CDR3. The V and J ends lost 3 bases and 0 bases, in that order; junction bases with no gene match: 5. The CDR3 DNA reads TGTGCCATCAGTGAAAGGACAGGGGCCCTGAACACTGAAGCTTTCTTT. It yields the protein CAISERTGALNTEAFF.

This clone showed up just a few times. V is TRBV7-3 and J is TRBJ1-1; a weak D match, TRBD1 (5 bases). The CDR3 has 14 amino acids. Trimming removed 2 bases from V and 0 bases from J, with 7 bases in between. Germline CDR1 SGHTA, CDR2 FQGTGA. DNA for the CDR3: TGTGCCAGCAGCTTAGTACAGGTGAACACTGAAGCTTTCTTT. Its protein product is CASSLVQVNTEAFF.

The V call is TRBV10-1, the J call TRBJ2-3; D unresolved. The CDR3 length is 13 residues. Trimming pared 5 bases from V and 0 bases from J, leaving 6 bases between. Germline V CDR1 and CDR2: WNHNN, SYGVQD (reference sequence). The CDR3 spells CASSKPSTDTQYF. In nucleotides, the CDR3 is TGCGCCAGCAGTAAGCCTAGCACAGATACGCAGTATTTT.

The J gene is TRBJ1-1, the V gene TRBV11-2; 9 bases match TRBD1. Looked up from germline, CDR1 is SGHAT and CDR2 is FQNNGV. After removal of 5 bases from V and 3 bases from J, the junction contained 7 bases not matched to a gene. This CDR3 contains 15 residues. The CDR3 sequence is CASSPHRDRDTEAFF. The CDR3 nucleotides read TGTGCCAGCAGCCCTCATAGGGACAGGGACACTGAAGCTTTCTTT.

The chain links TRBV5-1 to TRBJ2-1; D remains unclear. The CDR3 extends over 14 amino acids. Deletions cut 4 bases from V and 5 bases from J, with 13 bases between. CDR1 SGHRS and CDR2 YFSETQ come from the germline V gene. In DNA, the CDR3 is TGCGCCAGCAGCAACAACTGGGCCCACAATGAGCAGTTCTTC. Amino acids: CASSNNWAHNEQFF.